This is a list of T cell receptor beta chains from one sample in a study of CD8+ T cells in alopecia areata. Some clones are missing from TCRdb's copy, which holds only in-frame ones; the method was immunoSEQ multiplex PCR. The sample lists approximately 150,000 clones; approximately 65% were seen once. Sample: CD8+ T cells sorted from blood, taken at week 0. These receptors originate from a human donor with alopecia areata. Both conserved end residues are part of each CDR3. A D gene is named only where the DNA matches it firmly. Rows give clone size only sometimes, using once, few, many, or a class for an expanded clone.

TRBJ1-2 | . | TRBV4-1 | . | TGCGCCAGCAGCCAAGAAGGCAGGGAGGACTATGGCTACACCTTC | CASSQEGREDYGYTF
TRBJ2-4 | TRBD1 | TRBV19 | few | TGTGCCAGTAGCGACAGGGGGCGAATATACTTC | CASSDRGRIYF
TRBJ2-2 | . | TRBV27 | . | TGTGCCAGCAGTGTGCGACACGGCGAAGGGACCGGGGAGCTGTTTTTT | CASSVRHGEGTGELFF
TRBJ2-7 | . | TRBV5-1 | few | TGCGCCAGCAGCTTGGGAGCGCTGGGAGAGCAGTACTTC | CASSLGALGEQYF
TRBJ1-5 | TRBD1 | TRBV27 | . | TGTGCCAGCAGTGAACTCCAGGGGGCTAGGGGCAATCAGCCCCAGCATTTT | CASSELQGARGNQPQHF
TRBJ2-1 | . | TRBV2 | few | TGTGCCAGCAGGGGTCTGGACAATTCCTACAATGAGCAGTTCTTC | CASRGLDNSYNEQFF
TRBJ2-7 | . | TRBV5-1 | . | TGCGCCAGCACGCAGAGAGGGAGCGGCGAGCAGTACTTC | CASTQRGSGEQYF
TRBJ2-5 | TRBD2 | TRBV27 | . | TGTGCCAGCAGTTTATACCCACTAGCGGGGGGGAAAGAGACCCAGTACTTC | CASSLYPLAGGKETQYF
TRBJ1-2 | . | TRBV5-6 | . | TGTGCCAGCAGCTATTCTAATGTTGGCTACACCTTC | CASSYSNVGYTF
TRBJ2-3 | TRBD2 | TRBV27 | . | TGTGCCAGCCTTAGCGGGGACTTGACGCAGTATTTT | CASLSGDLTQYF
TRBJ2-1 | . | TRBV30 | . | TGTGCCTGGAGTGGGGTCTTATACAATGAGCAGTTCTTC | CAWSGVLYNEQFF
TRBJ2-3 | TRBD2 | TRBV29-1 | . | TGCAGCACGGCAGGCGGGGGGGTCGCAGATACGCAGTATTTT | CSTAGGGVADTQYF
TRBJ2-3 | . | TRBV29-1 | few | TGCAGCGTTGTTACTGGGGGCACAGATACGCAGTATTTT | CSVVTGGTDTQYF
TRBJ2-5 | TRBD2 | TRBV29-1 | few | TGCAGCCTTGTCACTAGCGGGGGTCAAGAGACCCAGTACTTC | CSLVTSGGQETQYF
TRBJ1-5 | . | TRBV13 | . | TGTGCCAGCAGCTTAGGGATAAATCAGCCCCAGCATTTT | CASSLGINQPQHF
TRBJ1-5 | . | TRBV6-1 | . | TGTGCCAGCGGAACAGGGACAAATCAGCCCCAGCATTTT | CASGTGTNQPQHF
TRBJ2-5 | . | TRBV5-6 | . | TGTGCCAGCAGCCAGGGGACATACCAACATATTGAGACCCAGTACTTC | CASSQGTYQHIETQYF
TRBJ2-1 | . | TRBV7-9 | few | TGTGCCAGCAGCTTGACGGTCTCCTACAATGAGCAGTTCTTC | CASSLTVSYNEQFF
TRBJ1-1 | . | TRBV7-9 | few | TGTGCCAGCAGCTTAGGGGATACAAGTAACACTGAAGCTTTCTTT | CASSLGDTSNTEAFF
TRBJ1-1 | . | TRBV30 | . | TGTGCCTGGAGTATCCCTATGGGGTACGCTGAAGCTTTCTTT | CAWSIPMGYAEAFF
TRBJ2-7 | . | TRBV12-5 | once | TGTGCTAGTGGTGCCAGCAACTACGAGCAGTACTTC | CASGASNYEQYF
TRBJ2-3 | . | TRBV27 | . | TGTGCCAGCAGTTTTATCCAGGGACCTAGCACAGATACGCAGTATTTT | CASSFIQGPSTDTQYF
TRBJ2-7 | . | TRBV19 | . | TGTGCCAGTAGTATTGGACGGGGGCGATCCTACGAGCAGTACTTC | CASSIGRGRSYEQYF
TRBJ2-5 | . | TRBV5-1 | few | TGCGCCAGCACGGACTTAGGGGAGACCCAGTACTTC | CASTDLGETQYF
TRBJ2-2 | . | TRBV7-9 | medium-sized | TGTGCCAGCAGCTTAGGGGCGGCCGGGGAGCTGTTTTTT | CASSLGAAGELFF
TRBJ1-2 | . | TRBV6-6 | few | TGTGCCAGCAGTCCTTCTCCCGTCAGGGACTATGGCTACACCTTC | CASSPSPVRDYGYTF
TRBJ1-3 | . | TRBV29-1 | few | TGCAGCGTTTTGTCTGGAAACACCATATATTTT | CSVLSGNTIYF
TRBJ2-5 | TRBD2 | TRBV10-3 | . | TGTGCCATCGCTAGCGGGGGCCAGGAGACCCAGTACTTC | CAIASGGQETQYF
TRBJ1-1 | TRBD1 | TRBV5-1 | . | TGCGCCAGCAGCCTGACAGGGATTGGGAACACTGAAGCTTTCTTT | CASSLTGIGNTEAFF
TRBJ2-2 | . | TRBV29-1 | once | TGCAGCGTTGAGTGGGGGACCACCGGGGAGCTGTTTTTT | CSVEWGTTGELFF
TRBJ1-4 | . | TRBV7-9 | . | TGTGCCAGCAGCTTCGGTGAAAAACTGTTTTTT | CASSFGEKLFF
TRBJ2-6 | . | TRBV27 | . | TGTGCCAGCAGGGGGGGCGGTTGGGCCAACGTCCTGACTTTC | CASRGGGWANVLTF
TRBJ2-3 | . | TRBV2 | . | TGTGCCAGCAGTGATCTGTTAGACACAGATACGCAGTATTTT | CASSDLLDTDTQYF
TRBJ2-3 | TRBD2 | TRBV9 | . | TGTGCCAGCGGCTTAGCGGGGGGCCAAGGAGATACGCAGTATTTT | CASGLAGGQGDTQYF
TRBJ1-1 | . | TRBV9 | few | TGTGCCAGCAGCGTAGTATTGAACACTGAAGCTTTCTTT | CASSVVLNTEAFF
TRBJ2-3 | TRBD2 | TRBV7-3 | . | TGTGCCAGCAGCTTCGGGACTAGCGAAGATACGCAGTATTTT | CASSFGTSEDTQYF
TRBJ1-2 | . | TRBV15 | . | TGTGCCACCAGCAGCCCACCGGGACAAGCTAACTATGGCTACACCTTC | CATSSPPGQANYGYTF
TRBJ1-1 | . | TRBV6-5 | . | TGTGCCAGCAGTTACGGGGGAGAGTTGAACACTGAAGCTTTCTTT | CASSYGGELNTEAFF
TRBJ2-3 | . | TRBV13 | few | TGTGCCAGCAGCTTGTCAGATACGCAGTATTTT | CASSLSDTQYF
TRBJ2-7 | TRBD1 | TRBV28 | . | TGTGCCAGCAGTTTCGCCCCAGACAGGGCATCCTCCTACGAGCAGTACTTC | CASSFAPDRASSYEQYF